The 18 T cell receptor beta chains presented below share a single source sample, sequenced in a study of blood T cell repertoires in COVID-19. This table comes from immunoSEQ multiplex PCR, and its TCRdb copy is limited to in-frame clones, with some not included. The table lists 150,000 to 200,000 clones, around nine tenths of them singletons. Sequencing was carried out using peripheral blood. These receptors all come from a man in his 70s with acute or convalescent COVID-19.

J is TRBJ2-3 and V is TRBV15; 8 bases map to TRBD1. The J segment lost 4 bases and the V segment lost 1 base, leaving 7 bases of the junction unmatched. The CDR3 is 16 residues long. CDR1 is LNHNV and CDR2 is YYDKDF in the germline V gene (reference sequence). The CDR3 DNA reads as TGTGCCACCAGCAGAGGTTCACAGGGGGTCCCAGATACGCAGTATTTT. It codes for CATSRGSQGVPDTQYF.

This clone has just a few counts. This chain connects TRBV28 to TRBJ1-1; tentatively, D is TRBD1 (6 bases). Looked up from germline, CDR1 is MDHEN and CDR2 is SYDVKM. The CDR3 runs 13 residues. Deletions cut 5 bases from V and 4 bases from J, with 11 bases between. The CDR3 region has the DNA TGTGCCAGCAGTCGCGTACAGGGCACTGAAGCTTTCTTT. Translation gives CASSRVQGTEAFF.

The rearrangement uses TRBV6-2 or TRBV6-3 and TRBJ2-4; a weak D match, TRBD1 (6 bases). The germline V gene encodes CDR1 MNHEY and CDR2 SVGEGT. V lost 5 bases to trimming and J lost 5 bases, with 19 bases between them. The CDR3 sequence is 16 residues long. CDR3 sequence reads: CASSRQEAGDQNIQYF. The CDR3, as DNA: TGTGCCAGCAGTCGACAAGAGGCAGGGGACCAAAACATTCAGTACTTC.

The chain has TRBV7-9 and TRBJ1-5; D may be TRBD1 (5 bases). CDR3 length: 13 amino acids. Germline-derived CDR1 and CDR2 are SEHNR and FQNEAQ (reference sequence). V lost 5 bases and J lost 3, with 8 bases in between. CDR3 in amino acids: CASSLDNNQPQHF. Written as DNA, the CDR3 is TGTGCCAGCAGCCTGGACAACAATCAGCCCCAGCATTTT.

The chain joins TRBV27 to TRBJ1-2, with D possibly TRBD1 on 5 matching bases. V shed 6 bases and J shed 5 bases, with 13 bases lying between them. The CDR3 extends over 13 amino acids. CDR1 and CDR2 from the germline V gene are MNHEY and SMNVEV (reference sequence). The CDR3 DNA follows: TGTGCCAGCAGCCCCACGGGGGGGTATGGCTACACCTTC. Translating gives CASSPTGGYGYTF.

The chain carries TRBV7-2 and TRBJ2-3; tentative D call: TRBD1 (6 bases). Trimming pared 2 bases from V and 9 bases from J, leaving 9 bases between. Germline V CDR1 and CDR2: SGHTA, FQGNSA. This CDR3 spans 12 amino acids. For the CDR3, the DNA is TGTGCCAGCAGCTTAAGTCAGGGGACGCAGTATTTT. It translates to CASSLSQGTQYF.

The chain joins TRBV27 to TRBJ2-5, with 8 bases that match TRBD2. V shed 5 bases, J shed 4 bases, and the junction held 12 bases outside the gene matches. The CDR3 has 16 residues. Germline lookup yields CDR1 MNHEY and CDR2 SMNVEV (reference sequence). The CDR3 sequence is CASSGARGGTRETQYF. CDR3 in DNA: TGTGCCAGCAGTGGAGCCCGGGGGGGAACACGAGAGACCCAGTACTTC.

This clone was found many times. CDR3 coding DNA: TGTGCCAGCAGTTTATACGCAGACCAAGAGACCCAGTACTTC. Protein sequence: CASSLYADQETQYF. The V and J genes are TRBV28 and TRBJ2-5; D is ambiguous. The CDR3 runs 14 residues. CDR1 is MDHEN, CDR2 SYDVKM, per germline. Trimming left V 1 base short and J 0 bases short, with 6 bases between. Full variable domain (missing parts from reference TRBV28 and TRBJ2-5): DVKVTQSSRYLVKRTGEKVFLECVQDMDHENMFWYRQDPGLGLRLIYFSYDVKMKEKGDIPEGYSVSREKKERFSLILESASTNQTSMYLCASSLYADQETQYFGPGTRLLVL.

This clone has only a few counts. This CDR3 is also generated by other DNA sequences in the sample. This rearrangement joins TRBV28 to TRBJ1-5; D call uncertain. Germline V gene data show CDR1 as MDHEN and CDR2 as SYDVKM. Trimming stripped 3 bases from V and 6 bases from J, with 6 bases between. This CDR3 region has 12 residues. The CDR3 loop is CASSFSGQPQHF. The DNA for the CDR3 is TGTGCCAGCAGTTTTTCGGGTCAGCCCCAGCATTTT.

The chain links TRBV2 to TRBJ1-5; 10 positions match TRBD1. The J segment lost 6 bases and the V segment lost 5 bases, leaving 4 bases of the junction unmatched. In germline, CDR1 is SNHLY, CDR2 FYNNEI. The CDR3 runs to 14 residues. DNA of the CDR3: TGTGCCAGCAGTTCGACAGGGGGCACTCAGCCCCAGCATTTT. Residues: CASSSTGGTQPQHF.

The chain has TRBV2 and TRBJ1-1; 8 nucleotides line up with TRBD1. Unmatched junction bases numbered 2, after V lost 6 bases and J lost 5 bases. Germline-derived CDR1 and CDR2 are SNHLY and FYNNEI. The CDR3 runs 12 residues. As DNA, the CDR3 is TGTGCCAGCAGCAGGGGGCAGACTGAAGCTTTCTTT. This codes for CASSRGQTEAFF.

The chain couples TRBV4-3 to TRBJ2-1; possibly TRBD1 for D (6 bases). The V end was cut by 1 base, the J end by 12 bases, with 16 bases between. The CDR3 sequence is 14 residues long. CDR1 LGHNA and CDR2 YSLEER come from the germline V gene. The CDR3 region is CASSQAVQGSGQFF. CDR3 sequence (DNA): TGCGCCAGCAGCCAAGCCGTACAGGGAAGTGGGCAGTTCTTC.

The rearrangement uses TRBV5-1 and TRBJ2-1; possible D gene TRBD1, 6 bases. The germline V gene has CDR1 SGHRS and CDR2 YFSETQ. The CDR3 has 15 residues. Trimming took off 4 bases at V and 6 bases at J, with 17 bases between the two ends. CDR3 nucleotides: TGCGCCAGCAGCGGTACAGGGAACCCGTCCAATGAGCAGTTCTTC. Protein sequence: CASSGTGNPSNEQFF.

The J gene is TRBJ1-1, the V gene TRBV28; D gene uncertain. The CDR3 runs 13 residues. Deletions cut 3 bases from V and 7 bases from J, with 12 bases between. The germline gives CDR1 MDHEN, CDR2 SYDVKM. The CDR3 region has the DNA TGTGCCAGCAGTTTCCCATCCCGGGGTGAAGCTTTCTTT. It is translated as CASSFPSRGEAFF.

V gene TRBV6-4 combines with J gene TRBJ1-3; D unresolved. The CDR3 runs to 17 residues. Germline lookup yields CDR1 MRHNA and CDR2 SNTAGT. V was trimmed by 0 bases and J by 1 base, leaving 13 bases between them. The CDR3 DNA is TGTGCCAGCAGTGACTCAGACGCGGGAGCTTCTGGAAACACCATATATTTT. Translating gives CASSDSDAGASGNTIYF.

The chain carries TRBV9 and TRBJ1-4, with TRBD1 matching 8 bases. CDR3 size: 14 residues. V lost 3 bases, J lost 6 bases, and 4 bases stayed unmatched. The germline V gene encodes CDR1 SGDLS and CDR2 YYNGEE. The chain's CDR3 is CASSAGQGDEKLFF. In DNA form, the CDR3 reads TGTGCCAGCAGCGCCGGACAGGGAGATGAAAAACTGTTTTTT. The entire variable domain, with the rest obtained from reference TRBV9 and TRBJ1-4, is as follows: DSGVTQTPKHLITATGQRVTLRCSPRSGDLSVYWYQQSLDQGLQFLIQYYNGEERAKGNILERFSAQQFPDLHSELNLSSLELGDSALYFCASSAGQGDEKLFFGSGTQLSVL.

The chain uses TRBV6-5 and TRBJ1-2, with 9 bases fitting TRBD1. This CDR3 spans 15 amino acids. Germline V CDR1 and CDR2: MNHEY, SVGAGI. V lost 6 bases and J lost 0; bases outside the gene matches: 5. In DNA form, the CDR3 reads TGTGCCAGCAGGGGACAGGGCGCAGCTAACTATGGCTACACCTTC. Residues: CASRGQGAANYGYTF.

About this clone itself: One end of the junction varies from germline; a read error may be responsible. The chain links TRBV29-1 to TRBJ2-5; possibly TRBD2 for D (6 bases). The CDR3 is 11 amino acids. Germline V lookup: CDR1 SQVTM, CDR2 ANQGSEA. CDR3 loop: CGVGGQETQYF. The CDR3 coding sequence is TGTGGAGTGGGGGGCCAAGAGACCCAGTACTTC.